Below are 23 T cell receptor beta chains sequenced from a single sample in a study of beta chain features in type 1 diabetes. General study findings and limits: Moderate yet significant TCRB CDR3 shortening was seen in Type 1 diabetes patients in all four CD4+ subsets.

The investigators reverse transcribed all of the isolated RNA, so they sequenced expressed TCRB transcripts. Measured with immunoSEQ multiplex PCR; TCRdb has only the in-frame clones, and not every one. The table lists hundreds of thousands of clones, roughly an eighth of them singletons. Their specific antigens are unknown. The sample was naive CD4+ T cells from blood. All receptors derive from a young man with type 1 diabetes.

This clone was seen a handful of times. The CDR3 DNA follows: TGTGCCAGCAGCACGGGGACAGGGCATGAAAAACTGTTTTTT. Translating gives CASSTGTGHEKLFF. The chain employs TRBV28 and TRBJ1-4; 9 bases match TRBD1. The CDR3 is 14 residues long. V shed 6 bases and J 6 bases; nucleotides not matched to a gene: 5. Germline CDR1 and CDR2: MDHEN and SYDVKM.

This clone occurred a few times. This chain connects TRBV30 to TRBJ2-5, with D perhaps TRBD2 (5 bases). The CDR3 is made up of 14 amino acids. Germline loops: CDR1 GTSNPN, CDR2 SVGIG (reference sequence). V was cut by 5 bases and J by 7 bases, with 20 bases left in between. The CDR3 loop reads CAWGERSRVGTQYF. CDR3 DNA sequence: TGTGCCTGGGGGGAGCGATCGAGGGTCGGGACCCAGTACTTC.

The chain uses TRBV6-6 and TRBJ1-2; D possibly corresponds to TRBD1 (5 bases). Germline CDR1 reads MNHNY; CDR2 reads SVGAGI (reference sequence). V lost 0 bases, J lost 0 bases, and 11 bases lay in between. The CDR3 extends over 16 amino acids. The CDR3 loop is CASSYSQARANYGYTF. CDR3 in DNA: TGTGCCAGCAGTTACTCCCAGGCCAGGGCTAACTATGGCTACACCTTC.

This clone was detected a few times. The genes are TRBV10-3 and TRBJ2-1; D is undetermined. Germline V CDR1 and CDR2: ENHRY, SYGVKD. Deletions cut 5 bases from V and 5 bases from J, with 7 bases between. The CDR3 length is 12 residues. The CDR3 nucleotides read TGTGCCATCAGTCGCCCCGACAATGAGCAGTTCTTC. Translating gives CAISRPDNEQFF.

V and J are TRBV5-1 and TRBJ2-5; no clear D. Trimming took 0 bases from V and 0 from J, leaving 6 bases between them. CDR3 length equals 14 residues. Germline CDR1 reads SGHRS; CDR2 reads YFSETQ. CDR3 loop: CASSLGRHQETQYF. The DNA of the CDR3 is TGCGCCAGCAGCTTGGGCAGGCACCAAGAGACCCAGTACTTC.

The sample holds a few counts of this clone. The rearrangement joins TRBV29-1 to TRBJ1-1; D gene ambiguous. This CDR3 comprises 12 residues. Germline values: CDR1 SQVTM, CDR2 ANQGSEA. The V end was cut by 6 bases, the J end by 6 bases, with 14 bases between. The CDR3 sequence is CSVERVGAEAFF. CDR3 in DNA: TGCAGCGTCGAAAGGGTGGGAGCTGAAGCTTTCTTT.

This clone was counted only a few times. The chain uses TRBV5-1 and TRBJ2-3; unclear D gene. The germline CDR1 and CDR2 sequences are SGHRS and YFSETQ. Between the trimmed V and J ends, which lost 2 bases and 5 bases, there was a span of 21 bases. The CDR3 is made up of 17 amino acids. CDR3 nucleotides: TGCGCCAGCAGCTTCGCTGTGACCACCCTCGGTGGAGATACGCAGTATTTT. This codes for CASSFAVTTLGGDTQYF.

Only a few counts were recorded for this clone. The chain couples TRBV4-3 to TRBJ2-7; D gene ambiguous. Germline V gives CDR1 LGHNA, CDR2 YSLEER. The CDR3 runs 15 residues. V was shortened by 2 bases and J by 1 base, with 12 bases between the two germline ends. CDR3 loop: CASSQQGSKSYEQYF. In DNA form, the CDR3 reads TGCGCCAGCAGCCAACAAGGATCCAAATCCTACGAGCAGTACTTC.

On this clone: Other DNA variants within this sample encode the same CDR3. Here the CDR3 DNA reads TGCGCCAGCAGCTTGGGGACAGGGGGTAATGAGCAGTACTTC. Its translation: CASSLGTGGNEQYF. V gene TRBV5-1 combines with J gene TRBJ2-7, with TRBD1 matching 10 bases. There are 14 residues in the CDR3. Germline lookup yields CDR1 SGHRS and CDR2 YFSETQ. Trimming cost V 0 bases and J 7 bases; bases outside gene matches: 4.

This clone turned up a few times. The chain combines TRBV7-2 with TRBJ2-5; D possibly corresponds to TRBD2 (7 bases). Trimming removed 4 bases at V and 5 bases at J, with 17 bases between. The CDR3 spans 15 residues. Germline V gives CDR1 SGHTA, CDR2 FQGNSA. The CDR3 DNA sequence: TGTGCCAGCAGCTCCTCATCGGGGGGCCGGGAGACCCAGTACTTC. Amino acid sequence: CASSSSSGGRETQYF.

The chain recombines TRBV29-1 with TRBJ1-4; TRBD1 agrees at 11 bases. The CDR3 extends over 17 amino acids. V lost 2 bases and J lost 8; bases outside the gene matches: 13. CDR1 and CDR2 from the germline V gene are SQVTM and ANQGSEA. CDR3 sequence: CSVEKNTGTGGQEKLFF. For the CDR3, the DNA is TGCAGCGTTGAAAAAAATACCGGGACAGGGGGTCAAGAAAAACTGTTTTTT.

This clone was recorded a few times. The rearrangement links TRBV28 to TRBJ1-1, with D unclear. Germline V lookup: CDR1 MDHEN, CDR2 SYDVKM. The V gene lost 2 bases and the J gene lost 4 bases, with 5 bases spanning the gap. CDR3 length: 12 amino acids. This CDR3 reads CASSLVGTEAFF. The CDR3 region has the DNA TGTGCCAGCAGTTTAGTGGGCACTGAAGCTTTCTTT.

This clone was picked up a small number of times. The chain employs TRBV9 and TRBJ2-2, with 8 bases matching TRBD1. Trimming removed 3 bases from V and 7 bases from J; junction bases left unmatched: 5. The germline gives CDR1 SGDLS, CDR2 YYNGEE. The CDR3 sequence is 14 residues long. CDR3 sequence reads: CASSATGVVGELFF. DNA for the CDR3: TGTGCCAGCAGCGCGACAGGGGTGGTCGGGGAGCTGTTTTTT.

The V gene is TRBV28, the J gene TRBJ2-5; D perhaps matches TRBD2 (6 bases). The CDR3 has 12 residues. Per the germline V gene, CDR1 is MDHEN and CDR2 is SYDVKM. Trimming removed 5 bases at V and 5 bases at J, with 9 bases between. The CDR3 here is CASSPRGETQYF. In nucleotides, the CDR3 is TGTGCCAGCAGTCCCCGGGGGGAGACCCAGTACTTC.

The V gene is TRBV6-4, the J gene TRBJ2-7; 7 nucleotides line up with TRBD1. V trimming: 6 bases; J trimming: 5 bases; junction bases outside the gene matches: 13. This CDR3 contains 15 residues. Germline CDR1 and CDR2: MRHNA and SNTAGT. In DNA, the CDR3 is TGTGCCAGCAGACCACCAACAGGGGACGGGGACGAGCAGTACTTC. This codes for CASRPPTGDGDEQYF.

This clone occurred a few times. J is TRBJ2-1 and V is TRBV11-1; 10 nucleotides agree with TRBD2. J gave up 10 bases and V 5 bases, and 11 bases lay outside the gene matches. Germline V gene data show CDR1 as SGHAT and CDR2 as FQDESV (reference sequence). The CDR3 covers 15 residues. Here the CDR3 reads CASSNSLAGVGEQFF. The CDR3 DNA follows: TGTGCCAGCAGCAACTCTCTAGCGGGAGTGGGGGAGCAGTTCTTC. The full variable domain, in which reference TRBV11-1 and TRBJ2-1 provide the parts outside the CDR3, is EAEVAQSPRYKITEKSQAVAFWCDPISGHATLYWYRQILGQGPELLVQFQDESVVDDSQLPKDRFSAERLKGVDSTLKIQPAELGDSAMYLCASSNSLAGVGEQFFGPGTRLTVL.

The chain employs TRBV2 and TRBJ2-2, with TRBD2 matching over 12 bases. Trimming cost V 1 base and J 5 bases; bases outside gene matches: 2. The CDR3 covers 16 residues. CDR1 is SNHLY, CDR2 FYNNEI, per germline. The CDR3 nucleotides read TGTGCCAGCAGTGAAGGACTAGCGGGAGAAACCGGGGAGCTGTTTTTT. It specifies CASSEGLAGETGELFF.

In this sample, this clone turned up a few times. The chain employs TRBV9 and TRBJ1-6; weak D call: TRBD1 (6 bases). Per the germline V gene, CDR1 is SGDLS and CDR2 is YYNGEE. Between the trimmed V and J ends, which lost 4 bases and 7 bases, there was a span of 15 bases. This CDR3 has 15 residues. CDR3 region: CASSPSTGKNSPLHF. Here the CDR3 DNA reads TGTGCCAGCAGCCCCTCTACAGGGAAAAATTCACCCCTCCACTTT. The variable domain in full, with the rest retrieved from reference TRBV9 and TRBJ1-6, is DSGVTQTPKHLITATGQRVTLRCSPRSGDLSVYWYQQSLDQGLQFLIQYYNGEERAKGNILERFSAQQFPDLHSELNLSSLELGDSALYFCASSPSTGKNSPLHFGNGTRLTVT.

This clone was counted between two and nine times. The chain has TRBV28 and TRBJ2-7; D may be TRBD1 (5 bases). V lost 5 bases, J lost 7 bases, and 12 bases lay in between. The V gene's germline CDR1 is MDHEN and CDR2 SYDVKM. There are 12 residues in the CDR3. The CDR3 here is CASSRTNGEQYF. DNA for the CDR3: TGTGCCAGCAGTCGGACAAACGGGGAGCAGTACTTC.

This clone was observed once. The genes are TRBV10-3 and TRBJ2-5; the D is unclear. The CDR3 totals 14 residues. Trimming left V 0 bases short and J 2 bases short, with 7 bases between. The V gene's germline CDR1 is ENHRY and CDR2 SYGVKD. The CDR3: CAISESPSQETQYF. The CDR3 DNA is TGTGCCATCAGTGAGTCTCCCAGTCAAGAGACCCAGTACTTC.

This clone came up a few times. This chain links TRBV7-2 with TRBJ1-5; tentatively, D is TRBD1 (5 bases). Trimming shortened V by 5 bases and J by 2 bases, and 16 bases separated the two germline ends. The V gene's germline CDR1 is SGHTA and CDR2 FQGNSA. CDR3 length: 16 amino acids. CDR3 loop: CASSTGTLGGNQPQHF. CDR3 nucleotide sequence: TGTGCCAGCAGCACTGGGACCCTCGGGGGCAATCAGCCCCAGCATTTT.

This chain links TRBV7-2 with TRBJ1-2; D possibly corresponds to TRBD1 (5 bases). The CDR3 contains 15 residues. V was clipped by 4 bases and J by 8 bases, with 20 bases between them. CDR1 SGHTA and CDR2 FQGNSA come from the germline V gene. CDR3 nucleotide sequence: TGTGCCAGCAGCTCAGAAACAGCCATCCGGGGCGGCTACACCTTC. This codes for CASSSETAIRGGYTF.

The rearrangement links TRBV29-1 to TRBJ2-7; the D gene is possibly TRBD2 (5 bases). Germline V gives CDR1 SQVTM, CDR2 ANQGSEA. This CDR3 has 14 residues. V shed 3 bases and J shed 2 bases, with 14 bases lying between them. CDR3 sequence reads: CSVEGRLPPYEQYF. The CDR3 region has the DNA TGCAGCGTTGAGGGCAGACTACCCCCCTACGAGCAGTACTTC.